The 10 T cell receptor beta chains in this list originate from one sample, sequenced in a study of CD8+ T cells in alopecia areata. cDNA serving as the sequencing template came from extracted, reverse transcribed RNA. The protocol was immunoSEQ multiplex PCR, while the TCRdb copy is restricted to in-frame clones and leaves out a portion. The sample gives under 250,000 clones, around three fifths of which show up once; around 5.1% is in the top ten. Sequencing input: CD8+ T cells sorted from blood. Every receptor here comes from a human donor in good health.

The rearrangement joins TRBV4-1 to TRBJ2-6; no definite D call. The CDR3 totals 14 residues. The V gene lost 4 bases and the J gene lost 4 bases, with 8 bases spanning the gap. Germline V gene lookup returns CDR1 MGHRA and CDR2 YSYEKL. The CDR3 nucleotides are TGCGCCAGCAGCCCTCTGGGGGGGGCCAACGTCCTGACTTTC. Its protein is CASSPLGGANVLTF.

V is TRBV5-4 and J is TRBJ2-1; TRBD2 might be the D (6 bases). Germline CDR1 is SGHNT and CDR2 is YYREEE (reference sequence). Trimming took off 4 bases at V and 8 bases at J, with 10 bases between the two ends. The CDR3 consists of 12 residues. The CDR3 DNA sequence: TGTGCCAGCAGCCCGACTAGGGATGAGCAGTTCTTC. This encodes CASSPTRDEQFF.

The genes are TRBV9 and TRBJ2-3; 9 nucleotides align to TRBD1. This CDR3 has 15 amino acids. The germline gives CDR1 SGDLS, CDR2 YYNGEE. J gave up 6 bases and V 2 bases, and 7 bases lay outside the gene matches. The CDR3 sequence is CASSVGTGRTDTQYF. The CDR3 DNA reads TGTGCCAGCAGCGTGGGGACAGGGAGGACGGATACGCAGTATTTT.

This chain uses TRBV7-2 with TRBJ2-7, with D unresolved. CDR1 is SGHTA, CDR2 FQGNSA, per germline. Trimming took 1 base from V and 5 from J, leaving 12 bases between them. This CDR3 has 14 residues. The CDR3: CASSLGTPRNEQYF. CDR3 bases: TGTGCCAGCAGCTTAGGGACGCCCCGGAACGAGCAGTACTTC.

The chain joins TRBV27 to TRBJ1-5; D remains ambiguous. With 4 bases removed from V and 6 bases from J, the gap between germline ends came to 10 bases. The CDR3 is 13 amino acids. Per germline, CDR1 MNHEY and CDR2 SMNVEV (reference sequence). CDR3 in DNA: TGTGCCAGCAGTTCGCCGGAGGGTCAGCCCCAGCATTTT. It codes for CASSSPEGQPQHF.

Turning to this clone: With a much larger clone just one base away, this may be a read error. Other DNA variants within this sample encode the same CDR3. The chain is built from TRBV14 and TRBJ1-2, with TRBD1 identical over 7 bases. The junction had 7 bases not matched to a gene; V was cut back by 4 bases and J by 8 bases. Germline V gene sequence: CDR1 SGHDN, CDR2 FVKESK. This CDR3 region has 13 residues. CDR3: CASSPQDRAGYTF. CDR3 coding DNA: TGTGCCAGCAGCCCGCAAGACAGGGCCGGCTACACCTTC. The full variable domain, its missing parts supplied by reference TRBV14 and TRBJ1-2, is EAGVTQFPSHSVIEKGQTVTLRCDPISGHDNLYWYRRVMGKEIKFLLHFVKESKQDESGMPNNRFLAERTGGTYSTLKVQPAELEDSGVYFCASSPQDRAGYTFGSGTRLTVV.

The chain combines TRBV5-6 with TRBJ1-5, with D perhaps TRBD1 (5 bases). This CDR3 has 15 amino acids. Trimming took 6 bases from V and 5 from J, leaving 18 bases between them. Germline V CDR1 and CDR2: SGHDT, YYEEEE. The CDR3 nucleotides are TGTGCCAGCACCTCTATGGGACGATGGGATCAGCCCCAGCATTTT. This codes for CASTSMGRWDQPQHF.

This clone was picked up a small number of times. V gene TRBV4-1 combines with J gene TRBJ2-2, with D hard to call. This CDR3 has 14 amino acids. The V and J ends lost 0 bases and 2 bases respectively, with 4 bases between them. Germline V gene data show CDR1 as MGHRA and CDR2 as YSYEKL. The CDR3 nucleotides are TGCGCCAGCAGCCAAGAGGGTAACACCGGGGAGCTGTTTTTT. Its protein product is CASSQEGNTGELFF.

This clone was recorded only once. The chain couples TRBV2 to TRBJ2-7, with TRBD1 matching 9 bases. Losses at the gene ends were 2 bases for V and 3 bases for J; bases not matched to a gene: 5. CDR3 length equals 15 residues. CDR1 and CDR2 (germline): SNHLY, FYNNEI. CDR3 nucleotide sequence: TGTGCCAGCAGTGAATCCGGGACAGGGTACTACGAGCAGTACTTC. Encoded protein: CASSESGTGYYEQYF.

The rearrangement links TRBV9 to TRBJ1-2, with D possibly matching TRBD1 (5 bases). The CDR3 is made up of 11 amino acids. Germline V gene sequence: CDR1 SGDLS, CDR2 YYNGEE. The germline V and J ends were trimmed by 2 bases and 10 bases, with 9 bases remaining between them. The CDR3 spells CASSVGDVYTF. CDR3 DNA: TGTGCCAGCAGCGTTGGGGACGTCTACACCTTC.